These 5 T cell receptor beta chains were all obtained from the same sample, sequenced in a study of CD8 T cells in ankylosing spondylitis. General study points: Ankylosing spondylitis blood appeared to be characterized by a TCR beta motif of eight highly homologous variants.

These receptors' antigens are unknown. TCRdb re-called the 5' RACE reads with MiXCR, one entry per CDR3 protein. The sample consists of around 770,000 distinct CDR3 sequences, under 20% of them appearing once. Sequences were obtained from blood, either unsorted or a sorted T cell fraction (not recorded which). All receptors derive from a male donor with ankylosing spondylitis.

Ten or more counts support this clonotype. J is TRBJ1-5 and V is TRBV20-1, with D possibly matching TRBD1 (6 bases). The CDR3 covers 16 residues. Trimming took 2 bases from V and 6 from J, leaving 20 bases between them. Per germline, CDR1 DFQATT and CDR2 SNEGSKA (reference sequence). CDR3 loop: CSARTIRGGSSQPQHF. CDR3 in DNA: TGCAGTGCTAGAACAATTAGGGGGGGAAGTAGTCAGCCCCAGCATTTT.

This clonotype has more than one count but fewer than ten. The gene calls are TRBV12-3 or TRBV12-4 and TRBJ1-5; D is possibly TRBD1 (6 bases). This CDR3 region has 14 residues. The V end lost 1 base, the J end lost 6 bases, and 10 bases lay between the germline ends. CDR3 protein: CASSLDREVQPQHF. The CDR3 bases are TGTGCCAGCAGTTTAGACAGGGAGGTTCAGCCCCAGCATTTT.

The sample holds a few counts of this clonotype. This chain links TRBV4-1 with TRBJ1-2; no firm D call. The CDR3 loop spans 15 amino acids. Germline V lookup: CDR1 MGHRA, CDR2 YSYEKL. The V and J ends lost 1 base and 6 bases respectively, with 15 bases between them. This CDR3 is CASSQGVEGLDGYTF. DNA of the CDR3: TGCGCCAGCAGCCAAGGGGTTGAGGGTCTAGATGGCTACACCTTC.

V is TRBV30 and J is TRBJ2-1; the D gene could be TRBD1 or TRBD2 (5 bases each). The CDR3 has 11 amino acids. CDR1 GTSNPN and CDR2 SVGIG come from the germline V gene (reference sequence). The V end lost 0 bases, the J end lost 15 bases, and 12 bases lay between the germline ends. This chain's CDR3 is CAWSVGDPMFF. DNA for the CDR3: TGTGCCTGGAGTGTAGGGGACCCTATGTTCTTC.

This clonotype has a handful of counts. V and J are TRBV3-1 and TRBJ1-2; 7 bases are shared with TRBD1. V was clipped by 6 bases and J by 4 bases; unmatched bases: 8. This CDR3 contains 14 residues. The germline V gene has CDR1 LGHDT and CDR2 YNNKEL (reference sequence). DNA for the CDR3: TGTGCCAGCAGGAGCAGGGGGGGGCCCTATGGCTACACCTTC. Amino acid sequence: CASRSRGGPYGYTF.